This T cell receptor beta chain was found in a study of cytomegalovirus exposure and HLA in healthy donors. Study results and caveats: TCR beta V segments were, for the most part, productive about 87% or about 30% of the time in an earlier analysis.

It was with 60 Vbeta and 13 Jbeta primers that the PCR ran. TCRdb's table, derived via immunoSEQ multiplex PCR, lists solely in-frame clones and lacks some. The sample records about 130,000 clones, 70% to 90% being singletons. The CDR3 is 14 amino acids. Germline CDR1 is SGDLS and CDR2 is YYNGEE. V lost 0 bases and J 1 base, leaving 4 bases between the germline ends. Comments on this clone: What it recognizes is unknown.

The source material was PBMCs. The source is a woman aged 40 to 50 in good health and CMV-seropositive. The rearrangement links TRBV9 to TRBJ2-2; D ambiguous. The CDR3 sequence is CASSVVQNTGELFF. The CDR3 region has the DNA TGTGCCAGCAGCGTAGTCCAGAACACCGGGGAGCTGTTTTTT.